Listed below are T cell receptor beta chains from one sample, sequenced in a study of T cells in Graves' hyperthyroidism and ophthalmopathy. TCRdb called the multiplex PCR reads again in MiXCR, with one record for every CDR3 protein. The profile covers over 250,000 distinct CDR3 sequences, with around 15% appearing a single time and roughly 35% taken by the ten largest. The sample taken for sequencing was blood. Receptor source: a woman aged 40 to 55 with Graves' ophthalmopathy. Each CDR3 is given with its conserved first and last residue. A D gene is named only where the DNA matches it firmly. Rows give clone size only sometimes, using once, few, many, or a class for an expanded clone.

14,TRBJ1-1,many,TRBV27,TRBD1,TGTGCCAGCAGTGGACACAGGGGGCGAGGTGAAGCTTTCTTT,CASSGHRGRGEAFF
15,TRBJ2-3,few,TRBV10-3,NA,TGTGCCACCTTGGGCGGTGTCCCAAGCACAGATGCGCAGTATTTT,CATLGGVPSTDAQYF
13,TRBJ2-7,many,TRBV29-1,TRBD1,TGCAGCGTTGTGACAGGGAATGCCTACGAGCAGTACTTC,CSVVTGNAYEQYF
16,TRBJ1-4,NA,TRBV5-1,NA,TGCGCCAGCAGCTTGACGGCAACTTCAACTAATGAAAAACTGTTTTTT,CASSLTATSTNEKLFF
13,TRBJ2-1,NA,TRBV20-1,NA,TGCAGTGCCCTTGGGAGAGAACCGAATGAGCAGTTCTTC,CSALGREPNEQFF
17,TRBJ2-1,many,TRBV7-9,NA,TGTGCCAGCAGCAACCAGCGGGTGGCCAGCTCCTACAATGAGCAGTTCTTC,CASSNQRVASSYNEQFF
12,TRBJ2-1,NA,TRBV11-3,NA,TGTGCCAGCAGCCCGCCGGGTTATGAGCAGTTCTTC,CASSPPGYEQFF
14,TRBJ2-3,NA,TRBV5-4,TRBD1,TGTGCCAGCAGTACAGGGGGGATTGGAGATACGCAGTATTTT,CASSTGGIGDTQYF
16,TRBJ2-2,many,TRBV12-3/TRBV12-4,NA,TGTGCCAGCAGCCCCCCCCGGGGGAGTGGCACCGGGGAGCTGTTTTTT,CASSPPRGSGTGELFF
15,TRBJ2-1,NA,TRBV24-1,NA,TGTGCCACCAGTGATTTTCCAGGTAAAACCAATGAGCAGTTCTTC,CATSDFPGKTNEQFF
13,TRBJ2-3,few,TRBV18,NA,TGTGCCAGCTCAAGGGCGACCACAGATACGCAGTATTTT,CASSRATTDTQYF
14,TRBJ2-7,many,TRBV5-1,NA,TGCGCCAGCAGCTTGGGGCCGGGGGACTACGAGCAGTACTTC,CASSLGPGDYEQYF
14,TRBJ1-1,many,TRBV15,NA,TGTGCCACCAGCAGGCAGGAACTCAGCACTGAAGCTTTCTTT,CATSRQELSTEAFF
13,TRBJ2-7,many,TRBV7-9,TRBD2,TGTGCCAGCAGCTTTGGGAGGGCGGACGAGCAGTACTTC,CASSFGRADEQYF
18,TRBJ2-1,many,TRBV12-5,NA,TGTGCTAGTGGTTTGGACCCGATTTTGCGGTCCTCCTACAATGAGCAGTTCTTC,CASGLDPILRSSYNEQFF
17,TRBJ2-1,many,TRBV25-1,TRBD2,TGTGCCAGCAGCCCCTCTCGGGGGGGGGTAGTAAGCAATGAGCAGTTCTTC,CASSPSRGGVVSNEQFF
15,TRBJ2-3,NA,TRBV20-1,TRBD2,TGCAGTGCCCCGGGACTAGCGGGAGGGCCACCTACGCAGTATTTT,CSAPGLAGGPPTQYF
13,TRBJ2-5,few,TRBV24-1,NA,TGTGCCACCAGTGATTTTCCTGGACAGACCCAGTACTTC,CATSDFPGQTQYF